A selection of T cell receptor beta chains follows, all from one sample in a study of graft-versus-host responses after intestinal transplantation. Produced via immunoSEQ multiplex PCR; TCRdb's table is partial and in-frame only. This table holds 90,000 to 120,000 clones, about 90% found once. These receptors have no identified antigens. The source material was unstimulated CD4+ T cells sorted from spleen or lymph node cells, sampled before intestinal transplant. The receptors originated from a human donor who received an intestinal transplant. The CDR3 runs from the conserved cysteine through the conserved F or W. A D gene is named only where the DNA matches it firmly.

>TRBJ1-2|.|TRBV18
CASSPGVPFYGYTF
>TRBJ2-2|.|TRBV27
CASSLYLAAENTGELFF
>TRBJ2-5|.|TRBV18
CASSPPGDTTRGDQYF
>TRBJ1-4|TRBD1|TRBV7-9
CASSLTRTGVREKLFF
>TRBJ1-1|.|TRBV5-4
CASSYQRGGSTEAFF
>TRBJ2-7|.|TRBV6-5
CAAAQGRNYEQYF
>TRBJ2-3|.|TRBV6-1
CASSEAILFRAWGDTQYF
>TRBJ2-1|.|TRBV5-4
CASSLGREAFWNEQFF
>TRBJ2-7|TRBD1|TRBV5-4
CASSQDRGVREQYF
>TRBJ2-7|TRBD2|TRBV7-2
CASSLAYSGGAYEQYF
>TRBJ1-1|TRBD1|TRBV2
CASSGNQGAEAFF
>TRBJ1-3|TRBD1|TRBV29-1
CSVRQGVRGNTIYF
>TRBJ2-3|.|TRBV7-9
CASSLGLAGGSTDTQYF
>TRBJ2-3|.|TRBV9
CASRDFPDTQYF
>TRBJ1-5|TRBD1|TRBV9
CASSPEDRGQGQPQHF
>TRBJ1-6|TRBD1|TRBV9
CASSVGQGGNSPLHF
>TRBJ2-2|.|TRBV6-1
CASFRGTGELFF
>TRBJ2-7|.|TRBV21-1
CASSGTCGEQYF
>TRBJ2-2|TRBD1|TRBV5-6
CASSVTGANTGELFF
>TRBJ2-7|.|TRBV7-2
CASGRTPDYEQYF
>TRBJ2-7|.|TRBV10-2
CASSSRATYEQYF
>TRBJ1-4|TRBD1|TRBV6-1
CASRQGGEKLFF
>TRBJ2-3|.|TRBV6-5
CASASGHLSTDTQYF
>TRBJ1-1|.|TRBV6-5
CASSERGEDTEAFF
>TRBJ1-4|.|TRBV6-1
CASSRLPGPQEKLFF
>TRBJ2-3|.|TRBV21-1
CASSSRLKGGRPPGTDTQYF
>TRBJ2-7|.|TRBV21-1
CASSTYGASGADYEQYF
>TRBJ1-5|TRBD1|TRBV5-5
CASSLAVPGTANQPQHF
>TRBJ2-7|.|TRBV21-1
CASSKERTVKEQYF
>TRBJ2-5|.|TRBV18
CASAPPAGQKGETQYF
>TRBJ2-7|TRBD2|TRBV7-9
CASSASGGEPYEQYF
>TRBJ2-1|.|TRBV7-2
CASSRQAGMSYNEQFF
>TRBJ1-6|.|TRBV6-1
CAISVASRAEDSPLHF
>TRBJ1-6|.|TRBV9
CASSVEGWNSPLHF
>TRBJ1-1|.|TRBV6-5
CASSYSMVKGAFF
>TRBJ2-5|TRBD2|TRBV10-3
CATGREREETQYF
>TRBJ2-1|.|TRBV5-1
CASSLGDQNNEQFF
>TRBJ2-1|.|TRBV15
CATSKAGQINNEQFF
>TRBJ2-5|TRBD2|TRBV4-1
CASSQAASGGAETQYF
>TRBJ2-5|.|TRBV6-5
CASTRGAFETQYF
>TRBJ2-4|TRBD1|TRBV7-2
CASSVQGKNIQYF
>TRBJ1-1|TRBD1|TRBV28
CASRQRTTGGTEAFF
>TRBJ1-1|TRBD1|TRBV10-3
CANRDRGEAFF
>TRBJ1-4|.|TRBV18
CASSPGSSATNEKLFF
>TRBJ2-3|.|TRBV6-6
CASSQEADTQYF
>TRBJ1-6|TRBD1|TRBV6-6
CASSTVTGGNSPLHF
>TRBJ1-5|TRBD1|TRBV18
CASSPIQGAGEPQHF
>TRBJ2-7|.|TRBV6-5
CASSYRGHIHEQYF
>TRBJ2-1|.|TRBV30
CAWKEGADEQFF
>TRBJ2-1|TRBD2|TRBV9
CASSVLAGGNEQFF
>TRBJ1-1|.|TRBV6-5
CASSVGLMNTEAFF
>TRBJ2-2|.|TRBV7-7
CASSLSSGPNTGELFF
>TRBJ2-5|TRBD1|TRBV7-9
CASSLTGAREQYF
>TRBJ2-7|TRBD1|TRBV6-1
CASSERDRELVEQYF
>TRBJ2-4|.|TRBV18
CASSPGQGAIRTIQYF
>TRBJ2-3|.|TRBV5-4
CASSLRRAAADTQYF
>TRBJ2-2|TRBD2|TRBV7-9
CASSLGVLAGVGELFF
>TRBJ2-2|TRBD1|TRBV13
CASSLGTGGSAPGMTGELFF
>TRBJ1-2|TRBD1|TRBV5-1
CASSLDPTDRGDGYTF